The T cell receptor beta chain described here comes from a study of cytomegalovirus exposure and HLA in healthy donors (dated by TCRdb to about 2017). At the level of the whole study: An earlier analysis of several hundred of the donors reported 276 Gb of sequence data and roughly 100 million unique TCR beta sequences from 150 million to 200 million T cells. An early release that covered some 640 HLA-typed donors contained around 300 gigabases of sequencing data and tens of millions of unique TCR sequences. Of the roughly 420 genotyped donors, over 80% were placed in the genetic ancestry cluster associated with self-reported Caucasian donors. The study aimed to test whether cataloging public T cell receptors could reveal signatures of past pathogen exposure. The study profiled the T cell repertoires of 500 to 800 subjects by immunosequencing and related them to cytomegalovirus serostatus. Along with the roughly 670-subject first cohort, a separate validation cohort of over a hundred different subjects was used. To predict cytomegalovirus infection status, the study combined high-throughput TCR immunosequencing, statistical association of individual TCRs with disease status, and machine learning. In a later analysis, previously published TCR beta repertoires from some 640 donors were re-analyzed and high-resolution HLA genotyping was added so that TCR occurrence patterns could be studied. Rather than drawing on any new phenotypic data, the later analysis identified candidate immune exposures from TCR beta sequences and the way those sequences occurred across donors. In an earlier analysis of 500 to 650 of the donors, high-throughput TCR beta sequencing was used to judge whether each TCR beta V gene segment behaved as functional or pseudogenic. Donor age, sex, ethnicity and CMV serostatus were compiled alongside the repertoire data. Genome-wide SNP genotypes for about three fifths of the roughly 700 donors were used in a later genetic analysis, which treated that subset as a discovery cohort. Every discovery cohort repertoire had been produced on one sequencing platform. Both class I and class II loci were covered by HLA typing, at four-digit resolution. The number of donors typed differed by locus, with roughly 620-630 for A, B, C, DRB1 and DQB1, more than 500 for DQA1, 600 to 610 for DPA1, and some 450 for DPB1. A few DR-DQ haplotypes were treated as single units for association and clustering because of strong linkage in the cohort. Across about 370 genotyped donors of the cohort, an average of about 250,000 unique TCR beta nucleotide sequences per donor were sequenced, and about a sixth of those sequences were non-productive.

General findings and caveats noted by the study authors: According to the authors, the approach could potentially be generalized to other disease states and immunological phenotypes. Compared with the 666-donor mean, donors in an Asian-associated ancestry cluster had fewer N-insertions in productive TCRs, according to a later genetic analysis. When HLA alleles, especially DR and DQ, strongly co-occurred, attributing TCR associations to individual alleles was difficult. In a later analysis, around 17,000 TCR beta sequences were associated with specific HLA alleles at a false discovery rate of 0.05. In an earlier analysis of 587 of the donors, most TCR beta V segments appeared in productive rearrangements about 87% or about 30% of the time, broadly matching IMGT annotations. A total of 150 to 200 TCR beta chains were listed by the study as associated with cytomegalovirus. In this cohort, only TCR beta chains were sequenced, and detectable features were limited by the absence of alpha or paired-chain data. In a later analysis, the rate of TCR association differed among HLA loci, with DRB1 alleles having the most associated TCRs and HLA-C alleles having the fewest. A cluster of highly shared sequence variants was judged likely to be a technical artifact of the sequencing pipeline. Most TCR sequences were observed very rarely across donors, whereas some public TCRs were present in many individuals. Sequencing depth was assumed to be roughly uniform across donors in the presence/absence analyses, though that assumption may not hold. Immune exposure information for the cohort was limited to CMV serostatus. In a later genetic analysis, a missense DCLRE1C variant was associated with V-gene and J-gene trimming of TCR beta chains, and the association was replicated in an independent cohort. In a later analysis, HLA-associated TCR beta chains were found to be more clonally expanded and to have lower generation probabilities than equally common non-associated chains. In a later analysis, several top co-occurrence clusters were reported to appear linked to parvovirus B19, influenza, CMV and Epstein-Barr virus. In both the original and validation cohorts, the classifier was reported to diagnose cytomegalovirus status with high specificity and sensitivity. Because some donors lacked HLA typing at each locus, the association tests relied only on the typed subset. Linkage disequilibrium might explain the correlated functional status among segregating V segments, but an unknown experimental factor could not be ruled out. In vitro tests confirmed that a few of the cytomegalovirus-associated TCR beta chains recognize cytomegalovirus antigens. A later analysis found that most CMV-associated TCR beta chains appeared HLA-restricted, with HLA associations seemingly driven largely by CMV exposure. A further reported finding was that TCR beta sequences accurately predicted the HLA-A and HLA-B alleles for most subjects in the first cohort. Over 15 rarely observed V segments, including chromosome 9 orphons, were excluded from the earlier analysis of some 590 of the donors because counts were too low.

Library preparation used the immunoSEQ multiplex PCR assay. The multiplex PCR relied on a mix of 60 forward primers for TCR Vbeta segments and 13 reverse primers for TCR Jbeta segments. The CDR3 region of rearranged TCR beta genes was amplified from genomic DNA with a multiplex PCR assay. On the Illumina HiSeq System, the amplified TCR beta libraries were sequenced as 87-base-pair reads. Per the original workflow: A later analysis tallied 80 million to 95 million unique TCR beta chains across the 700 or so repertoires, and about 12 million of those chains were shared by two or more donors. Raw reads were error-corrected and collapsed into unique sequences by a nearest-neighbor algorithm in which closely related sequences were merged to remove PCR and sequencing errors. V, D and J gene segments were assigned by aligning CDR3 sequences to IMGT reference sequences. Each retained sequence needed at least a six-nucleotide match to both a V gene segment and a J gene segment. A rearrangement was called productive if the CDR3 had no stop codons and remained in frame with V and J, and every other rearrangement was called non-productive. Following IMGT convention, CDR3 was defined as the stretch from the second conserved V-encoded cysteine to the conserved J-encoded phenylalanine. In an earlier analysis of more than 550 of the donors, sequences lacking an unambiguous match to a single V gene segment were excluded. In an earlier analysis of about 590 of the donors, a V segment was called functional when productive rearrangements were above 56.7%, and segregating when the standard deviation between donors exceeded 5%. To diagnose cytomegalovirus status from the catalog of TCR beta chain sequences, a statistical classification framework was built. A later analysis assigned V and J genes by comparing TCR nucleotide sequences with IMGT/GENE-DB human TR gene sequences. A later analysis assigned CDR3 sequences and most-parsimonious VDJ recombination scenarios with the TCRdist pipeline. In a later analysis, each TCR beta chain was defined by its CDR3 amino acid sequence together with its V-gene family, and reads without a unique V-gene family were excluded. A later analysis removed several hundred highly shared, low-generation-probability nucleotide sequences to deal with suspected cross-contamination and a sequencing artifact. In a later analysis, a clonal expansion index for each public chain was calculated from normalized within-repertoire ranks of inferred template counts. In a later analysis, generation probabilities were computed using a VDJ recombination model fitted to out-of-frame rearrangements, and the results were checked against IGoR. In a later analysis, TCR-TCR, TCR-HLA and TCR-CMV co-occurrence was scored with hypergeometric tests, and a repertoire-size bias correction was applied to TCR pairs. A later analysis estimated false discovery rates by permuting HLA or CMV assignments 20 times. In a later analysis, co-occurring TCRs were grouped using DBSCAN, and TCRdist sequence similarity was added for clustering within HLA-allele-positive subsets. For co-occurrence clustering, repertoires with fewer than 30,000 or more than 120,000 public chains were excluded, along with roughly 5 repertoires with anomalous nucleotide sharing. TCRdb re-hosts the immuneACCESS table, in-frame sequences only. Its copies lack some clones; in the studies checked, an unresolved V gene accounts for under half of them, and the cause for the rest is not known. The DNA gave D and trimming, while V, J and clone size come from that table. The sample data list over 250,000 clones, and approximately 90% of these were observed just once. The top ten clones comprise roughly 4% of the sample.

The cohort comprised under 700 healthy bone marrow donors. At the time of sampling, every cohort member was nominally healthy, though immune exposures that went unrecorded were likely present. The donor was CMV seropositive and belonged to the group of over 250 seropositive cohort members. Each donor provided a peripheral blood sample, and peripheral blood mononuclear cells were used for TCR beta sequencing. Genomic DNA was extracted from the blood cell samples with the Qiagen DNeasy Blood Extraction Kit. A remark on this clone: Its antigen remains unidentified. Within one base of it there is no much larger clone, and no base qualities were kept.

This clonotype was sampled from a man aged 35-49 years in good health and CMV-seropositive. Sequencing was performed on PBMCs.

The CDR3: CSVTGQGDIQYF. The sequenced DNA is TGCAGCGTCACGGGACAGGGCGACATTCAGTACTTC. The chain was built from TRBV29-1 and TRBJ2-4, and 9 bases in between align with TRBD1. Trimming leaves V shorter by 6 bases and J shorter by 8 bases, with the junction holding 5 bases beyond the gene matches. The cysteine opens and the phenylalanine closes a CDR3 of 12 amino acids. Only CDR3 DNA remains: 36 bases, in frame from the first base. Reading the germline V gene gives CDR1 SQVTM and CDR2 ANQGSEA. With the portions outside the CDR3 filled from the reference TRBV29-1 and TRBJ2-4 genes, the complete variable region becomes SAVISQKPSRDICQRGTSLTIQCQVDSQVTMMFWYRQQPGQSLTLIATANQGSEATYESGFVIDKFPISRPNLTFSTLTVSNMSPEDSSIYLCSVTGQGDIQYFGAGTRLSVL.